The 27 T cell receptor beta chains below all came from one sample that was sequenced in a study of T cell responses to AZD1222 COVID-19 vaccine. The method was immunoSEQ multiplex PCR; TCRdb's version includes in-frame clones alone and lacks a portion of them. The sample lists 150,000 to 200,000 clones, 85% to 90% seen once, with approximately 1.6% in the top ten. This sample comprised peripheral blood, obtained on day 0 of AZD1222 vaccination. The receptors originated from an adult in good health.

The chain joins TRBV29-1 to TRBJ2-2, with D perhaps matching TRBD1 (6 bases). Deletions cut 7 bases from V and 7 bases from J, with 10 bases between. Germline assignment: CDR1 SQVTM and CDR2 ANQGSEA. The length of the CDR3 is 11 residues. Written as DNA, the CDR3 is TGCAGCGGCAGGGGTGTCGGGGAGCTGTTTTTT. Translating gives CSGRGVGELFF.

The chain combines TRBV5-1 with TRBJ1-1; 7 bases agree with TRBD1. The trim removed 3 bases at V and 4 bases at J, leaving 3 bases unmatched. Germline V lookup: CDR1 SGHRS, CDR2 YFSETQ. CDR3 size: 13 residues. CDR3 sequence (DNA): TGCGCCAGCAGCTCCCGACAGGGCACTGAAGCTTTCTTT. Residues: CASSSRQGTEAFF.

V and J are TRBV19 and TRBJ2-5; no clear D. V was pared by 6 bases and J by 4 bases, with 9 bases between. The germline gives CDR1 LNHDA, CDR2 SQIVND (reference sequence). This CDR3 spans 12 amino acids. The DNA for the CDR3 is TGTGCCAGTAGCTGGATCGGAGAGACCCAGTACTTC. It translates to CASSWIGETQYF.

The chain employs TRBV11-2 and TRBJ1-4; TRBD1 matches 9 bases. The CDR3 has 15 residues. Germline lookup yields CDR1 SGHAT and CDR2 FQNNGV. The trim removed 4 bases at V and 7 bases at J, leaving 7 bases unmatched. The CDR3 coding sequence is TGTGCCAGCAGCTCAACGGGGACAGGGTCTGAAAAACTGTTTTTT. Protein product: CASSSTGTGSEKLFF.

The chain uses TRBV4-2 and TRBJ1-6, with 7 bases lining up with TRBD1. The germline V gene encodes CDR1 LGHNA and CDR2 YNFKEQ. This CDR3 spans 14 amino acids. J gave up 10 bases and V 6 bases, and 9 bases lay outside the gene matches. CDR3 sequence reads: CASSPNRGGSPLHF. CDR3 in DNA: TGTGCCAGCAGTCCCAACAGGGGAGGGTCACCCCTCCACTTT.

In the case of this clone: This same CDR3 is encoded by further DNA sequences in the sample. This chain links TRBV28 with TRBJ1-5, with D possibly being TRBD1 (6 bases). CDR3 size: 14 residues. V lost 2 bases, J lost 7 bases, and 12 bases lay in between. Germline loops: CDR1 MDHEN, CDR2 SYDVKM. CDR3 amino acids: CASSLGQGNQPQHF. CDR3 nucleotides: TGTGCCAGCAGTTTAGGGCAGGGGAACCAGCCCCAGCATTTT.

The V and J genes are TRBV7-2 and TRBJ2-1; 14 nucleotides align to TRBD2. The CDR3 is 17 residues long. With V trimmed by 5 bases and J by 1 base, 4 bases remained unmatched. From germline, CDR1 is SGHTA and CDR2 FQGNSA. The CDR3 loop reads CASSMGLAGASYNEQFF. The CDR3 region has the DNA TGTGCCAGCAGCATGGGACTAGCGGGGGCGTCCTACAATGAGCAGTTCTTC.

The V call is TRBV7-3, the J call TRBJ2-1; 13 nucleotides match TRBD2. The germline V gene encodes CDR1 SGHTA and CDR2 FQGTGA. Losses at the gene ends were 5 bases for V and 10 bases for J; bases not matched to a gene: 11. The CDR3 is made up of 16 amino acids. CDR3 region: CASSQAGLAGVGEQFF. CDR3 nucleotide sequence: TGTGCCAGCAGCCAGGCTGGACTAGCGGGAGTTGGGGAGCAGTTCTTC. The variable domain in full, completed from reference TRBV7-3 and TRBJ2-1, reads GAGVSQTPSNKVTEKGKYVELRCDPISGHTALYWYRQSLGQGPEFLIYFQGTGAADDSGLPNDRFFAVRPEGSVSTLKIQRTERGDSAVYLCASSQAGLAGVGEQFFGPGTRLTVL.

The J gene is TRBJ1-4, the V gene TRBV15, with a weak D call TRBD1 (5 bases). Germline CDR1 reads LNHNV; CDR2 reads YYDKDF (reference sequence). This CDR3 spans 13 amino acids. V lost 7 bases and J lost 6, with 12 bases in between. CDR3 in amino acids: CATTGTRDEKLFF. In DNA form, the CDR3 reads TGTGCCACCACCGGGACGAGGGATGAAAAACTGTTTTTT.

The CDR3 loop reads CASSLEHEQFF. CDR3 DNA sequence: TGTGCCAGCAGCTTAGAACATGAGCAGTTCTTC. V gene TRBV7-6 combines with J gene TRBJ2-1; D not resolved. The CDR3 spans 11 residues. The V and J ends lost 1 base and 8 bases respectively, with 3 bases between them. Germline V lookup: CDR1 SGHVS, CDR2 FNYEAQ. The full variable domain, its missing parts supplied by reference TRBV7-6 and TRBJ2-1, is GAGVSQSPRYKVTKRGQDVALRCDPISGHVSLYWYRQALGQGPEFLTYFNYEAQQDKSGLPNDRFSAERPEGSISTLTIQRTEQRDSAMYRCASSLEHEQFFGPGTRLTVL.

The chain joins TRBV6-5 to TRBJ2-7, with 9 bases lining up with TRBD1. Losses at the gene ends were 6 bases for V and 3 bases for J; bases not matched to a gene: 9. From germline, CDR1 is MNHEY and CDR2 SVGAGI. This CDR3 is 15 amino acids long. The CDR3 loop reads CASRRSDRGIYEQYV. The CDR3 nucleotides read TGTGCCAGCAGGAGATCGGACAGGGGAATCTACGAGCAGTACGTC.

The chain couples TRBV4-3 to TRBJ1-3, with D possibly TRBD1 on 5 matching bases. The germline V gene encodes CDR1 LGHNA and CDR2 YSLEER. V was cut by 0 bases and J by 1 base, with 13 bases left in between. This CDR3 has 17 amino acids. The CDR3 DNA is TGCGCCAGCAGCCAAGATGCTACAGGATCGTCTGGAAACACCATATATTTT. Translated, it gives CASSQDATGSSGNTIYF.

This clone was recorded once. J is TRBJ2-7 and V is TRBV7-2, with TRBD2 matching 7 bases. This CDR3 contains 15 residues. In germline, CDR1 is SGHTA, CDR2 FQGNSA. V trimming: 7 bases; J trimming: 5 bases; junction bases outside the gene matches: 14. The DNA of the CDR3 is TGTGCCAGCACCTTTCCTGGGGGGGGAGGGAACGAGCAGTACTTC. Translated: CASTFPGGGGNEQYF. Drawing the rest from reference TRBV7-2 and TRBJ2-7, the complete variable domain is GAGVSQSPSNKVTEKGKDVELRCDPISGHTALYWYRQSLGQGLEFLIYFQGNSAPDKSGLPSDRFSAERTGGSVSTLTIQRTQQEDSAVYLCASTFPGGGGNEQYFGPGTRLTVT.

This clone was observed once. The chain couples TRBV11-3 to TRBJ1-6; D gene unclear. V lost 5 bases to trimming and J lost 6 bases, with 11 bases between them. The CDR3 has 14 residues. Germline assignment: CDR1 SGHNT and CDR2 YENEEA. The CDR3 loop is CASSLGRSNSPLHF. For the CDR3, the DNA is TGTGCCAGCAGCCTCGGGAGAAGTAATTCACCCCTCCACTTT.

CDR3 region: CASSTGTGPYNSPLHF. DNA for the CDR3: TGTGCCAGCAGTACCGGGACGGGACCCTATAATTCACCCCTCCACTTT. The chain has TRBV6-2 or TRBV6-3 and TRBJ1-6; a possible D gene is TRBD1 (5 bases). The CDR3 totals 16 residues. Trimming took 5 bases from V and 2 from J, leaving 13 bases between them. Per the germline V gene, CDR1 is MNHEY and CDR2 is SVGEGT.

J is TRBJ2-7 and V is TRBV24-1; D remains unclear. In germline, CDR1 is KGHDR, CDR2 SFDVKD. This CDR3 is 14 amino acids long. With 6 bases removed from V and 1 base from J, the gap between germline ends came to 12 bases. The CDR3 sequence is CATSFSENSYEQYV. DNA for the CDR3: TGTGCCACCAGTTTTTCGGAGAATTCCTACGAGCAGTACGTC.

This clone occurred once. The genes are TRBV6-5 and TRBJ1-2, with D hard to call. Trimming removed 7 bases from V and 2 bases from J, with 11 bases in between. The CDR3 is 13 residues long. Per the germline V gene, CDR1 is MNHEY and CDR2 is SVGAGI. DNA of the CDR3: TGTGCCAGCACTTTCGAAGGGAACTATGGCTACACCTTC. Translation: CASTFEGNYGYTF.

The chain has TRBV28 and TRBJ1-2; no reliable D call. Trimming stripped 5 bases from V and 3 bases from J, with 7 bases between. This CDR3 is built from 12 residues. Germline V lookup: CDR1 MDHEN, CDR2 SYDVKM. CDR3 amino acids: CASSRQDYGYTF. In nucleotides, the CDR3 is TGTGCCAGCAGTCGACAAGACTATGGCTACACCTTC.

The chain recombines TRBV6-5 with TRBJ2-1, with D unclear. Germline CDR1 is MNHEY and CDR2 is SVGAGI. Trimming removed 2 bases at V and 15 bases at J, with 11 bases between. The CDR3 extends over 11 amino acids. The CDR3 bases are TGTGCCAGCAGTTACCCCCCCCTGACGTTCTTC. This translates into CASSYPPLTFF.

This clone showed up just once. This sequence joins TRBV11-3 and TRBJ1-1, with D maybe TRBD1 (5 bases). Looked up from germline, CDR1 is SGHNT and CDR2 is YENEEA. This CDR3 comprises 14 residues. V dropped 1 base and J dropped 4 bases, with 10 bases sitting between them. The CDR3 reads CASSLGGVSTEAFF. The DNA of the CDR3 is TGTGCCAGCAGCTTAGGAGGGGTGAGCACTGAAGCTTTCTTT.

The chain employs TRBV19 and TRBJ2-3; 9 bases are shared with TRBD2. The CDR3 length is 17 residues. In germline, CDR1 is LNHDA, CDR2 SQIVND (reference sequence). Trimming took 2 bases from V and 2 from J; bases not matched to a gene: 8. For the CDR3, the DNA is TGTGCCAGTAGTATATCGGCTAGCGGGATCTTCACAGATACGCAGTATTTT. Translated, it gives CASSISASGIFTDTQYF.

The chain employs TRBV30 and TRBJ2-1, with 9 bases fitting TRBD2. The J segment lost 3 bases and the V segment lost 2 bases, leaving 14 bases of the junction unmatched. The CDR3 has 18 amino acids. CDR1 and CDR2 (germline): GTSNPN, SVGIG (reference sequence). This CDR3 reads CAWSRHAPLAGSYNEQFF. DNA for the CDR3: TGTGCCTGGAGTCGCCACGCCCCTCTAGCGGGGAGCTACAATGAGCAGTTCTTC.

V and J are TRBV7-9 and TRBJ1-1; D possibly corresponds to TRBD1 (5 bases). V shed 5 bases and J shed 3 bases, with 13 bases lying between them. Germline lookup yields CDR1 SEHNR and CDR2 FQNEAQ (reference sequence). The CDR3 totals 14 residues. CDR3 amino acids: CASSPLSGDTEAFF. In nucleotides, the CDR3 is TGTGCCAGCAGCCCACTATCGGGGGACACTGAAGCTTTCTTT.

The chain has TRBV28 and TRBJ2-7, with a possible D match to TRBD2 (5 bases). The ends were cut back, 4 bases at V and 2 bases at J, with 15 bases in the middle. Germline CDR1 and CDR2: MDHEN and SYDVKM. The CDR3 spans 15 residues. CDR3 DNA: TGTGCCAGCAGTTCGGCCGGGAATCCCCCCTACGAGCAGTACGTC. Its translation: CASSSAGNPPYEQYV.

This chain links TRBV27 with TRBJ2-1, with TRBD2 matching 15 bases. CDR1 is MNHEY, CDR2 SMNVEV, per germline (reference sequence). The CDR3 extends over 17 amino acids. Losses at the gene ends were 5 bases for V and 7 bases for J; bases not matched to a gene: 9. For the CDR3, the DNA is TGTGCCAGCAGTATAATGGGGACTAGCGGGAGGCAAAATGAGCAGTTCTTC. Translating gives CASSIMGTSGRQNEQFF.

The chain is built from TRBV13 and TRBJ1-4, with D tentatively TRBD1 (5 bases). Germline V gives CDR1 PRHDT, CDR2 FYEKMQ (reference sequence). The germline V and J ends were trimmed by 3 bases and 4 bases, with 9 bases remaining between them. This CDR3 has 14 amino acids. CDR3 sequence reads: CASSLRGFNEKLFF. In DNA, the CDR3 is TGTGCCAGCAGCTTGAGGGGTTTTAATGAAAAACTGTTTTTT.

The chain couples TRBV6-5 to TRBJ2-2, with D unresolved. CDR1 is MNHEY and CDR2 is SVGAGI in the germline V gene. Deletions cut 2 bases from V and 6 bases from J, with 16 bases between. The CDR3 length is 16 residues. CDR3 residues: CASSYPRRGFAGELFF. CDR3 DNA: TGTGCCAGCAGTTACCCCCGCCGAGGCTTCGCCGGGGAGCTGTTTTTT.